These 20 T cell receptor beta chains were all obtained from the same sample, sequenced in a study of blood T cells in healthy people across ages. The second PCR ran about 6 to 12 cycles with a sample-barcoded 5' primer and J-beta primers. From the 5' RACE reads, TCRdb called clonotypes with MiXCR, one entry per CDR3 protein. This table holds hundreds of thousands of distinct CDR3 sequences, roughly half found once. What was sequenced was blood. These receptors all stem from a woman older than 75 in good health.

V usage is TRBV9 and J usage is TRBJ2-5; D is ambiguous. The germline gives CDR1 SGDLS, CDR2 YYNGEE. The CDR3 is made up of 16 amino acids. V was cut by 4 bases and J by 11 bases, with 27 bases left in between. In nucleotides, the CDR3 is TGTGCCAGCAGCCCTGACCTCAGACTTGCCTCCAATGAGCAGTACTTC. This encodes CASSPDLRLASNEQYF.

This clonotype was detected many times. This chain connects TRBV29-1 to TRBJ2-3; perhaps TRBD2 as D (6 bases). The V end was cut by 8 bases, the J end by 6 bases, with 15 bases between. CDR1 is SQVTM, CDR2 ANQGSEA, per germline. The CDR3 loop spans 12 amino acids. CDR3 in amino acids: CSSSAGRDTQYF. In nucleotides, the CDR3 is TGCAGCTCCTCGGCGGGAAGGGATACGCAGTATTTT.

As for this clonotype: This may arise from a read error, as a much more abundant clone is one base away. The chain has TRBV7-2 and TRBJ2-1, with 8 bases matching TRBD2. Germline trimming cut 2 bases from V and 5 bases from J; bases unmatched to any gene: 11. Germline CDR1 is SGHTA and CDR2 is FQGNSA. This CDR3 region has 17 residues. The CDR3 DNA follows: TGTGCCAGCAGCTTAAGGAACGGGGGGGCCTTTCACAATGAGCAGTTCTTC. It yields the protein CASSLRNGGAFHNEQFF.

Only a few counts were recorded for this clonotype. The V and J genes are TRBV29-1 and TRBJ1-2, with 9 nucleotides matching TRBD1. The germline V gene encodes CDR1 SQVTM and CDR2 ANQGSEA. Trimming at V came to 5 bases and at J to 6 bases, leaving 10 bases not matched to a gene. The CDR3 covers 14 residues. CDR3 region: CSVNRDREANGYTF. Here the CDR3 DNA reads TGCAGCGTTAACCGGGACAGGGAGGCAAATGGCTACACCTTC.

A single count supports this clonotype. V gene TRBV6-2 or TRBV6-3 combines with J gene TRBJ1-4; possibly TRBD1 for D (5 bases). V was clipped by 6 bases and J by 5 bases, with 16 bases between them. This CDR3 is built from 15 residues. Germline CDR1 MNHEY, CDR2 SVGEGT. The CDR3 protein is CASRSRRGVNEKLFF. CDR3 nucleotides: TGTGCCAGCAGATCGAGGCGGGGGGTAAATGAAAAACTGTTTTTT.

The chain links TRBV6-5 to TRBJ1-2, with D unclear. CDR3 length equals 16 residues. Germline V lookup: CDR1 MNHEY, CDR2 SVGAGI. V was clipped by 0 bases and J by 4 bases, with 15 bases between them. The CDR3: CASSYSRPASGYGYTF. The CDR3 DNA is TGTGCCAGCAGTTACTCGCGCCCCGCGAGTGGCTATGGCTACACCTTC.

The chain is built from TRBV12-3 or TRBV12-4 and TRBJ2-4, with TRBD1 as a possible D gene (5 bases). Trimming removed 3 bases at V and 0 bases at J, with 15 bases between. The CDR3 consists of 17 residues. CDR3 protein: CASSFLGRAIAKNIQYF. The DNA of the CDR3 is TGTGCCAGCAGTTTTTTGGGCAGGGCGATAGCCAAAAACATTCAGTACTTC.

This sequence joins TRBV2 and TRBJ2-7; D may be TRBD2 (5 bases). The V and J ends lost 6 bases and 5 bases respectively, with 14 bases between them. The CDR3 loop spans 13 amino acids. Germline CDR1 and CDR2: SNHLY and FYNNEI. CDR3 loop: CASSRTLADEQYF. In DNA form, the CDR3 reads TGTGCCAGCAGCCGCACCCTAGCAGACGAGCAGTACTTC.

This rearrangement joins TRBV11-2 to TRBJ2-1; maybe TRBD2 (6 bases). Trimming took 5 bases from V and 10 from J, leaving 12 bases between them. Germline CDR1 reads SGHAT; CDR2 reads FQNNGV. The CDR3 contains 12 residues. As DNA, the CDR3 is TGTGCCAGCAGCCGGACTACTAGGGAGCAGTTCTTC. Amino acid sequence: CASSRTTREQFF.

This clonotype was picked up a small number of times. The chain combines TRBV3-1 with TRBJ2-3, with D possibly being TRBD1 or TRBD2 (5 bases each). This CDR3 spans 15 amino acids. Germline CDR1 and CDR2: LGHDT and YNNKEL (reference sequence). V shed 3 bases and J shed 4 bases, with 14 bases lying between them. The CDR3 region is CASSQTEGFSDTQYF. The CDR3 region has the DNA TGTGCCAGCAGCCAGACAGAGGGCTTTTCAGATACGCAGTATTTT.

V gene TRBV5-1 combines with J gene TRBJ1-5; 7 nucleotides align to TRBD1. The junction had 5 bases not matched to a gene; V was cut back by 6 bases and J by 2 bases. The CDR3 runs to 14 residues. Germline V lookup: CDR1 SGHRS, CDR2 YFSETQ. The CDR3 region has the DNA TGCGCCAGCAACACCGGGACAGGCAATCAGCCCCAGCATTTT. Its translation is CASNTGTGNQPQHF.

The sample holds a few counts of this clonotype. With a much larger clone just one base away, this may be a read error. The rearrangement uses TRBV12-3 or TRBV12-4 and TRBJ2-5; D uncertain. V lost 10 bases and J 11 bases, leaving 17 bases between the germline ends. The CDR3 runs to 11 residues. CDR3 DNA sequence: TGTGCCACCTCCTCCCAGCACCGGCAGTACTTC. Encoded protein: CATSSQHRQYF.

This clonotype has ten or more counts. The rearrangement uses TRBV5-1 and TRBJ2-3; 7 bases agree with TRBD2. This CDR3 spans 15 amino acids. With V trimmed by 1 base and J by 10 bases, 12 bases remained unmatched. Germline V CDR1 and CDR2: SGHRS, YFSETQ. The CDR3: CASSLQAAAGSSQYF. DNA of the CDR3: TGCGCCAGCAGCTTGCAAGCCGCAGCGGGGAGTTCGCAGTATTTT.

Of note for this clonotype: Mismatch with germline at one junction end may stem from a read error. The V gene is TRBV25-1, the J gene TRBJ1-2; 9 positions match TRBD1. The CDR3 length is 15 residues. Germline values: CDR1 MGHDK, CDR2 SYGVNS. CDR3 nucleotide sequence: TGTGCCAGCAGTGGACAGGGGGAGGCTAATTATGGCTACACCTTC. Its protein is CASSGQGEANYGYTF.

V and J are TRBV7-2 and TRBJ2-3, with D perhaps TRBD2 (7 bases). V was trimmed by 0 bases and J by 5 bases, leaving 24 bases between them. Looked up from germline, CDR1 is SGHTA and CDR2 is FQGNSA. This CDR3 contains 19 residues. Here the CDR3 reads CASSLAKGVAGSRGDTQYF. The CDR3 region has the DNA TGTGCCAGCAGCTTAGCGAAGGGGGTAGCGGGTTCCCGGGGAGATACGCAGTATTTT.

The rearrangement links TRBV12-3 or TRBV12-4 to TRBJ1-4, with 12 bases that match TRBD1. This CDR3 contains 16 residues. Trimming at V came to 5 bases and at J to 7 bases, leaving 8 bases not matched to a gene. The CDR3 DNA reads TGTGCCAGCAGTGCGGGGACAGGGGGCGCCGGTGAAAAACTGTTTTTT. It yields the protein CASSAGTGGAGEKLFF.

A few counts support this clonotype. The chain employs TRBV20-1 and TRBJ2-1; D gene ambiguous. CDR3 length: 11 amino acids. Trimming took 7 bases from V and 3 from J, leaving 7 bases between them. The germline gives CDR1 DFQATT, CDR2 SNEGSKA (reference sequence). The CDR3 reads CSGDGYNEQFF. The CDR3 nucleotides read TGCAGTGGTGACGGCTACAATGAGCAGTTCTTC.

This clonotype was detected only a few times. The chain uses TRBV20-1 and TRBJ2-1; TRBD1 agrees at 10 bases. Germline lookup yields CDR1 DFQATT and CDR2 SNEGSKA (reference sequence). This CDR3 has 14 residues. The V and J ends lost 6 bases and 3 bases, in that order; junction bases with no gene match: 5. The CDR3 reads CSAPRTGGYNEQFF. The CDR3 DNA reads as TGCAGTGCCCCGCGGACAGGGGGCTACAATGAGCAGTTCTTC.

The V and J genes are TRBV20-1 and TRBJ1-1; D not certain. From germline, CDR1 is DFQATT and CDR2 SNEGSKA (reference sequence). This CDR3 spans 14 amino acids. V gave up 2 bases and J gave up 3 bases, with 13 bases separating them. CDR3 loop: CSARQLGPYTEAFF. The CDR3 DNA reads TGCAGTGCTAGACAGCTGGGCCCCTACACTGAAGCTTTCTTT.

This clonotype was counted ten times or more. The chain is built from TRBV15 and TRBJ2-5; D is undetermined. This CDR3 is built from 13 residues. V was clipped by 0 bases and J by 9 bases, with 11 bases between them. Germline CDR1 reads LNHNV; CDR2 reads YYDKDF (reference sequence). The CDR3 bases are TGTGCCACCAGCAGAGATATAATTGGAGCCCAGTACTTC. As protein: CATSRDIIGAQYF. Variable domain in full (rest from reference TRBV15 and TRBJ2-5): DAMVIQNPRYQVTQFGKPVTLSCSQTLNHNVMYWYQQKSSQAPKLLFHYYDKDFNNEADTPDNFQSRRPNTSFCFLDIRSPGLGDTAMYLCATSRDIIGAQYFGPGTRLLVL.